The 27 T cell receptor beta chains in this list originate from one sample, sequenced in a study of blood T cell repertoires in COVID-19. This table comes from immunoSEQ multiplex PCR, and its TCRdb copy is limited to in-frame clones, with some not included. The sample lists some 200,000 clones, less than 90% occurring once. Sequencing input: peripheral blood. The receptors shown here come from a woman aged 70-85 years with acute or convalescent COVID-19.

The genes are TRBV7-2 and TRBJ1-5; 8 bases agree with TRBD1. Trimming cost V 5 bases and J 0 bases; bases outside gene matches: 9. Germline V gives CDR1 SGHTA, CDR2 FQGNSA. The CDR3 is 17 residues long. The CDR3 loop is CASSPRGQGFSNQPQHF. The CDR3 nucleotides are TGTGCCAGCAGCCCCCGAGGACAGGGTTTTAGCAATCAGCCCCAGCATTTT.

The J gene is TRBJ1-2, the V gene TRBV2; no reliable D call. CDR1 and CDR2 (germline): SNHLY, FYNNEI. The CDR3 length is 14 residues. Deletions cut 2 bases from V and 4 bases from J, with 11 bases between. CDR3 protein: CASSENGELYGYTF. In DNA, the CDR3 is TGTGCCAGCAGTGAAAACGGGGAGCTCTATGGCTACACCTTC.

This clone was picked up a small number of times. Within the sample, other DNA sequences also encode this same CDR3. The rearrangement links TRBV5-1 to TRBJ1-1; the D is unclear. The germline V gene encodes CDR1 SGHRS and CDR2 YFSETQ. The CDR3 spans 13 residues. V lost 2 bases, J lost 3 bases, and 8 bases lay in between. The CDR3: CASSFRQDTEAFF. The CDR3 DNA reads as TGCGCCAGCAGCTTCCGGCAGGACACTGAAGCTTTCTTT.

The V call is TRBV2, the J call TRBJ1-1, with D possibly matching TRBD1 (6 bases). V lost 6 bases to trimming and J lost 11 bases, with 16 bases between them. Germline values: CDR1 SNHLY, CDR2 FYNNEI. The CDR3 loop spans 12 amino acids. As DNA, the CDR3 is TGTGCCAGCAGGACAGGCAGCATCGCGGCTTTCTTT. It is translated as CASRTGSIAAFF.

The chain couples TRBV6-1 to TRBJ1-5; maybe TRBD1 (6 bases). Trimming left V 4 bases short and J 1 base short, with 14 bases between. The CDR3 has 16 amino acids. Germline V gene lookup returns CDR1 MNHNS and CDR2 SASEGT. This CDR3 reads CASSGLQGYSNQPQHF. CDR3 nucleotide sequence: TGTGCCAGCAGTGGACTTCAGGGGTACAGCAATCAGCCCCAGCATTTT.

This clone was recorded once. V gene TRBV7-8 combines with J gene TRBJ2-3, with 7 bases lining up with TRBD1. Per germline, CDR1 SGHVS and CDR2 FQNEAQ. V was clipped by 1 base and J by 3 bases; unmatched bases: 7. The CDR3 loop spans 16 amino acids. The CDR3 nucleotides are TGTGCCAGCAGCTTAGACCCCGGCAGGGGGACAGATACGCAGTATTTT. As protein: CASSLDPGRGTDTQYF.

The chain links TRBV7-9 to TRBJ1-6; D call uncertain. Trimming took 3 bases from V and 15 from J, leaving 15 bases between them. CDR3 length: 13 amino acids. CDR1 and CDR2 (germline): SEHNR, FQNEAQ (reference sequence). The CDR3 region has the DNA TGTGCCAGCAGCTTCCCCTCGACTGTACTCCTCCACTTT. Encoded protein: CASSFPSTVLLHF.

A single count supports this clone. This rearrangement joins TRBV6-6 to TRBJ1-3, with D hard to call. The CDR3 is 12 amino acids. With 6 bases removed from V and 1 base from J, the gap between germline ends came to 4 bases. Per the germline V gene, CDR1 is MNHNY and CDR2 is SVGAGI (reference sequence). The CDR3 protein is CASSVSGNTIYF. DNA for the CDR3: TGTGCCAGCAGCGTATCTGGAAACACCATATATTTT.

Of note for this clone: The same CDR3 is also encoded by other DNA sequences in this sample. This chain connects TRBV7-2 to TRBJ2-7; tentatively, D is TRBD1 (6 bases). Trimming took off 1 base at V and 0 bases at J, with 10 bases between the two ends. This CDR3 is built from 15 residues. Germline CDR1 reads SGHTA; CDR2 reads FQGNSA. In nucleotides, the CDR3 is TGTGCCAGCAGCTTAGGTCAAGGGGGCTCCTACGAGCAGTACTTC. Translated: CASSLGQGGSYEQYF.

The rearrangement joins TRBV3-1 (or the pseudogene TRBV3-2) to TRBJ2-1; 8 nucleotides agree with TRBD2. The CDR3 length is 13 residues. Germline trimming cut 1 base from V and 12 bases from J; bases unmatched to any gene: 5. Germline CDR1 and CDR2: LGHDT and YNNKEL (reference sequence). The CDR3: CASSQGERGGQFF. In DNA, the CDR3 is TGTGCCAGCAGCCAAGGGGAACGGGGGGGGCAGTTCTTC.

The genes are TRBV2 and TRBJ2-1; 7 bases are a match to TRBD2. Germline CDR1 is SNHLY and CDR2 is FYNNEI. This CDR3 is built from 14 residues. After removal of 10 bases from V and 4 bases from J, the junction contained 10 bases not matched to a gene. CDR3: CATVAGWGYNEQFF. The CDR3 DNA reads TGTGCCACAGTAGCGGGCTGGGGTTACAATGAGCAGTTCTTC.

This clone is a singleton in its sample. The chain is built from TRBV19 and TRBJ1-1, with 7 bases aligning to TRBD1. Germline V gene lookup returns CDR1 LNHDA and CDR2 SQIVND (reference sequence). With V trimmed by 6 bases and J by 1 base, 8 bases remained unmatched. The CDR3 runs to 15 residues. The CDR3 loop reads CASSLGTARNTEAFF. Here the CDR3 DNA reads TGTGCCAGTAGCCTAGGGACAGCAAGGAACACTGAAGCTTTCTTT.

This chain links TRBV5-3 with TRBJ1-5, with 8 bases that match TRBD1. TRBV5-3 belongs to the ORF category, with a function that is uncertain. J was trimmed by 7 bases and V by 5 bases; bases with no gene match: 5. The CDR3 contains 13 residues. The DNA of the CDR3 is TGTGCCAGAAGGAGGACAGGGTCCCAGCCCCAGCATTTT. It encodes CARRRTGSQPQHF.

This clone has a handful of counts. The rearrangement links TRBV12-3 or TRBV12-4 to TRBJ1-1; no firm D call. The length of the CDR3 is 13 residues. Trimming shortened V by 6 bases and J by 11 bases, and 19 bases separated the two germline ends. The CDR3 region is CASSPGSRMRAFF. For the CDR3, the DNA is TGTGCCAGCAGCCCCGGTAGTCGGATGAGGGCTTTCTTT.

This sequence joins TRBV5-1 and TRBJ1-1; D unclear. The CDR3 totals 14 residues. Between the trimmed V and J ends, which lost 4 bases and 4 bases, there was a span of 14 bases. From germline, CDR1 is SGHRS and CDR2 YFSETQ. The CDR3 reads CASSLEHTGTEAFF. DNA for the CDR3: TGCGCCAGCAGCCTCGAACACACGGGCACTGAAGCTTTCTTT.

The chain couples TRBV24-1 to TRBJ1-3, with a possible D match to TRBD1 (5 bases). CDR1 and CDR2 from the germline V gene are KGHDR and SFDVKD. Trimming took off 3 bases at V and 7 bases at J, with 18 bases between the two ends. The CDR3 sequence is 16 residues long. The CDR3 region is CATSDPYFARGNTIYF. In nucleotides, the CDR3 is TGTGCCACCAGTGATCCTTACTTCGCAAGGGGCAACACCATATATTTT.

In its sample, this clone was seen a few times. This chain links TRBV9 with TRBJ2-2; possibly TRBD2 for D (6 bases). The CDR3 consists of 15 residues. The germline V and J ends were trimmed by 4 bases and 3 bases, with 13 bases remaining between them. The germline gives CDR1 SGDLS, CDR2 YYNGEE. This chain's CDR3 is CASSFWDSYTGELFF. CDR3 nucleotide sequence: TGTGCCAGCAGCTTTTGGGACTCCTACACCGGGGAGCTGTTTTTT.

The chain is built from TRBV10-3 and TRBJ2-1; D is undetermined. Germline CDR1 and CDR2: ENHRY and SYGVKD. The CDR3 is made up of 13 amino acids. The V gene lost 10 bases and the J gene lost 4 bases, with 14 bases spanning the gap. The DNA for the CDR3 is TGTGCCAGTTTCAACCCGAGTTACAATGAGCAGTTCTTC. As protein: CASFNPSYNEQFF.

V and J are TRBV3-1 (or the pseudogene TRBV3-2) and TRBJ2-7; D is uncertain. The CDR3 contains 12 residues. V lost 2 bases and J lost 3, with 5 bases in between. Looked up from germline, CDR1 is LGHDT and CDR2 is YNNKEL (reference sequence). Here the CDR3 reads CASSQSNYEQYF. The DNA for the CDR3 is TGTGCCAGCAGCCAAAGCAACTACGAGCAGTACTTC.

This chain connects TRBV11-2 to TRBJ1-5; a possible D gene is TRBD1 (6 bases). The V and J ends lost 5 bases and 6 bases respectively, with 14 bases between them. This CDR3 is built from 14 residues. Germline values: CDR1 SGHAT, CDR2 FQNNGV. CDR3 region: CASSLSGGLQPQHF. The CDR3 DNA reads as TGTGCCAGCAGCCTCTCCGGGGGGCTTCAGCCCCAGCATTTT. Looking up the rest from reference TRBV11-2 and TRBJ1-5 gives the full variable domain: EAGVAQSPRYKIIEKRQSVAFWCNPISGHATLYWYQQILGQGPKLLIQFQNNGVVDDSQLPKDRFSAERLKGVDSTLKIQPAKLEDSAVYLCASSLSGGLQPQHFGDGTRLSIL.

V usage is TRBV11-3 and J usage is TRBJ2-7, with TRBD1 matching 8 bases. J lost 5 bases, V lost 5 bases, and 8 bases had no gene match. The germline V gene encodes CDR1 SGHNT and CDR2 YENEEA. The length of the CDR3 is 14 residues. CDR3 loop: CASSISGGEDEQYF. The CDR3 DNA reads as TGTGCCAGCAGCATCTCAGGGGGCGAGGACGAGCAGTACTTC.

The chain recombines TRBV10-1 with TRBJ1-6; 7 bases match TRBD1. This CDR3 is built from 14 residues. Looked up from germline, CDR1 is WNHNN and CDR2 is SYGVQD (reference sequence). J was trimmed by 7 bases and V by 6 bases; bases with no gene match: 6. CDR3 loop: CASSRDSKNSPLHF. The DNA of the CDR3 is TGCGCCAGCAGCCGGGACAGCAAGAATTCACCCCTCCACTTT.

The rearrangement uses TRBV28 and TRBJ1-5, with a tentative D call TRBD1 (6 bases). V was shortened by 7 bases and J by 1 base, with 17 bases between the two germline ends. There are 16 residues in the CDR3. Looked up from germline, CDR1 is MDHEN and CDR2 is SYDVKM. The chain's CDR3 is CASTPPGTRSNQPQHF. The CDR3 bases are TGTGCCAGCACCCCCCCCGGGACACGAAGCAATCAGCCCCAGCATTTT.

The chain carries TRBV20-1 and TRBJ1-4; TRBD1 is a possible D gene (6 bases). From germline, CDR1 is DFQATT and CDR2 SNEGSKA (reference sequence). V dropped 6 bases and J dropped 11 bases, with 13 bases sitting between them. The CDR3 has 11 residues. The CDR3 reads CSANRVGKLFF. In DNA, the CDR3 is TGCAGTGCGAACAGGGTTGGGAAACTGTTTTTT.

V is TRBV9 and J is TRBJ1-2, with 7 bases aligning to TRBD1. Per germline, CDR1 SGDLS and CDR2 YYNGEE. The V segment lost 4 bases and the J segment 5 bases; nucleotides outside the gene matches: 11. The CDR3 is 15 residues long. Written as DNA, the CDR3 is TGTGCCAGCAGCACCCTTACAGGGGCCTCGTATGGCTACACCTTC. It yields the protein CASSTLTGASYGYTF.

The V and J genes are TRBV11-3 and TRBJ2-2; tentatively, D is TRBD1 (6 bases). The germline V and J ends were trimmed by 0 bases and 4 bases, with 9 bases remaining between them. The CDR3 totals 15 residues. Germline CDR1 reads SGHNT; CDR2 reads YENEEA. CDR3 coding DNA: TGTGCCAGCAGCTTAGAAGGGACAACCACCGGGGAGCTGTTTTTT. Residues: CASSLEGTTTGELFF.

J is TRBJ1-6 and V is TRBV11-3, with 10 bases identical to TRBD1. Germline assignment: CDR1 SGHNT and CDR2 YENEEA. J gave up 14 bases and V 5 bases, and 18 bases lay outside the gene matches. The CDR3 contains 17 residues. CDR3: CASSARGTGAFGQALHF. The CDR3 coding sequence is TGTGCCAGCAGCGCTAGGGGGACAGGGGCCTTCGGTCAGGCCCTCCACTTT.